The 30 T cell receptor beta chains presented below share a single source sample, sequenced in a study of blood T cell repertoires in COVID-19. The table came from immunoSEQ multiplex PCR; TCRdb's copy has only in-frame clones and leaves some out. This table holds hundreds of thousands of clones, around 90% found once. Sequenced material: PBMCs or T cells enriched from blood (not recorded which). These receptors were taken from a woman younger than 35 with acute COVID-19.

The chain employs TRBV9 and TRBJ2-7; D is possibly TRBD1 (5 bases). The CDR3 extends over 13 amino acids. V was trimmed by 0 bases and J by 6 bases, leaving 10 bases between them. The germline V gene has CDR1 SGDLS and CDR2 YYNGEE. CDR3 sequence reads: CASSVGQGTEQYF. Written as DNA, the CDR3 is TGTGCCAGCAGCGTAGGCCAGGGAACCGAGCAGTACTTC.

The V call is TRBV27, the J call TRBJ1-2; 7 nucleotides line up with TRBD1. Germline lookup yields CDR1 MNHEY and CDR2 SMNVEV (reference sequence). Unmatched junction bases numbered 8, after V lost 1 base and J lost 0 bases. The CDR3 contains 17 residues. The CDR3 loop reads CASSLYRGTATNYGYTF. The CDR3 region has the DNA TGTGCCAGCAGTTTATACCGCGGGACAGCCACTAACTATGGCTACACCTTC.

The genes are TRBV18 and TRBJ1-4, with 9 positions matching TRBD1. Germline loops: CDR1 KGHSH, CDR2 LQKENI. The CDR3 consists of 14 residues. Germline trimming cut 6 bases from V and 2 bases from J; bases unmatched to any gene: 1. CDR3 sequence reads: CASSDRGTNEKLFF. CDR3 DNA sequence: TGTGCCAGCTCGGACAGGGGTACTAATGAAAAACTGTTTTTT. The full variable domain, rest sourced from reference TRBV18 and TRBJ1-4, is NAGVMQNPRHLVRRRGQEARLRCSPMKGHSHVYWYRQLPEEGLKFMVYLQKENIIDESGMPKERFSAEFPKEGPSILRIQQVVRGDSAAYFCASSDRGTNEKLFFGSGTQLSVL.

The chain uses TRBV7-9 and TRBJ1-4; TRBD1 matches at 7 bases. Losses at the gene ends were 5 bases for V and 7 bases for J; bases not matched to a gene: 7. The CDR3 length is 14 residues. Per the germline V gene, CDR1 is SEHNR and CDR2 is FQNEAQ (reference sequence). Here the CDR3 DNA reads TGTGCCAGCAGCCCCCCAGGGGGAGGTGAAAAACTGTTTTTT. It specifies CASSPPGGGEKLFF.

The chain recombines TRBV6-4 with TRBJ2-2; 11 bases are a match to TRBD2. The germline gives CDR1 MRHNA, CDR2 SNTAGT. V shed 0 bases and J 0 bases; nucleotides not matched to a gene: 12. The CDR3 length is 21 residues. CDR3 residues: CASSDSMRLAGSTPNTGELFF. The CDR3 region has the DNA TGTGCCAGCAGTGACTCAATGAGACTAGCGGGGTCTACACCGAACACCGGGGAGCTGTTTTTT.

V is TRBV7-3 and J is TRBJ2-1, with 9 bases matching TRBD2. Losses at the gene ends were 4 bases for V and 6 bases for J; bases not matched to a gene: 4. This CDR3 contains 14 residues. Looked up from germline, CDR1 is SGHTA and CDR2 is FQGTGA. The CDR3 DNA follows: TGTGCCAGCAGCTCTGCGACTAGCGGCAATGAGCAGTTCTTC. Its protein is CASSSATSGNEQFF. Using reference TRBV7-3 and TRBJ2-1 for the parts outside the CDR3, the full variable domain is GAGVSQTPSNKVTEKGKYVELRCDPISGHTALYWYRQSLGQGPEFLIYFQGTGAADDSGLPNDRFFAVRPEGSVSTLKIQRTERGDSAVYLCASSSATSGNEQFFGPGTRLTVL.

J is TRBJ2-5 and V is TRBV7-9; 12 bases agree with TRBD2. Germline-derived CDR1 and CDR2 are SEHNR and FQNEAQ (reference sequence). V lost 7 bases to trimming and J lost 5 bases; unmatched junction nucleotides: 5. This CDR3 region has 14 residues. In DNA form, the CDR3 reads TGTGCCAGCACCCTAGCGGGAGGGATGGAGACCCAGTACTTC. Its translation: CASTLAGGMETQYF.

The chain joins TRBV6-5 to TRBJ1-1, with D maybe TRBD1 (6 bases). This CDR3 spans 15 amino acids. V lost 5 bases, J lost 0 bases, and 13 bases lay in between. CDR1 and CDR2 (germline): MNHEY, SVGAGI. CDR3 nucleotides: TGTGCCAGCAGTCCCCCGACAGGTATGAACACTGAAGCTTTCTTT. Encoded protein: CASSPPTGMNTEAFF.

The rearrangement links TRBV7-3 to TRBJ1-6; 7 bases are shared with TRBD1. The CDR3 contains 14 residues. V lost 4 bases to trimming and J lost 7 bases; unmatched junction nucleotides: 4. Germline V gives CDR1 SGHTA, CDR2 FQGTGA. The CDR3 sequence: CASSSGTENSPLHF. The CDR3 DNA sequence: TGTGCCAGCAGCTCCGGGACAGAAAATTCACCCCTCCACTTT.

The rearrangement links TRBV3-1 (or the pseudogene TRBV3-2) to TRBJ1-5; 10 bases map to TRBD1. V was pared by 3 bases and J by 5 bases, with 10 bases of the junction left unmatched. Germline assignment: CDR1 LGHDT and CDR2 YNNKEL (reference sequence). The length of the CDR3 is 17 residues. DNA of the CDR3: TGTGCCAGCAGCCACCGTGTTGGGACAGGGGTTGATCAGCCCCAGCATTTT. This translates into CASSHRVGTGVDQPQHF.

This chain uses TRBV2 with TRBJ2-1; 13 bases fit TRBD2. CDR1 is SNHLY, CDR2 FYNNEI, per germline. J was trimmed by 0 bases and V by 6 bases; bases with no gene match: 17. The CDR3 loop spans 21 amino acids. The CDR3 bases are TGTGCCAGCAGCGATAGACAACGGACTAGCGGGAGCCCGAGCTCCTACAATGAGCAGTTCTTC. This codes for CASSDRQRTSGSPSSYNEQFF.

This chain uses TRBV5-1 with TRBJ1-6, with D perhaps matching TRBD1 (5 bases). The V and J ends lost 4 bases and 7 bases respectively, with 15 bases between them. The CDR3 extends over 15 amino acids. Germline CDR1 reads SGHRS; CDR2 reads YFSETQ. CDR3 protein: CASSNGQVTNSPLHF. In nucleotides, the CDR3 is TGCGCCAGCAGCAACGGACAAGTTACGAATTCACCCCTCCACTTT. Drawing the rest from reference TRBV5-1 and TRBJ1-6, the complete variable domain is KAGVTQTPRYLIKTRGQQVTLSCSPISGHRSVSWYQQTPGQGLQFLFEYFSETQRNKGNFPGRFSGRQFSNSRSEMNVSTLELGDSALYLCASSNGQVTNSPLHFGNGTRLTVT.

The chain recombines TRBV7-2 with TRBJ2-2, with a weak D call TRBD1 (6 bases). CDR1 and CDR2 (germline): SGHTA, FQGNSA. The CDR3 spans 15 residues. V lost 7 bases and J 7 bases, leaving 19 bases between the germline ends. CDR3 region: CASTSQTGWDGELFF. Here the CDR3 DNA reads TGTGCCAGCACCTCTCAAACAGGGTGGGACGGGGAGCTGTTTTTT.

The chain combines TRBV29-1 with TRBJ1-2; D is undetermined. The ends were cut back, 7 bases at V and 4 bases at J, with 10 bases in the middle. CDR3 length: 11 amino acids. CDR1 SQVTM and CDR2 ANQGSEA come from the germline V gene. This chain's CDR3 is CSGASSYGYTF. The CDR3 DNA reads TGCAGCGGAGCGAGTTCCTATGGCTACACCTTC.

The J gene is TRBJ1-4, the V gene TRBV18; D might be TRBD1 (6 bases). Per the germline V gene, CDR1 is KGHSH and CDR2 is LQKENI. The CDR3 covers 14 residues. V was clipped by 1 base and J by 7 bases, with 10 bases between them. CDR3: CASSPQGGSEKLFF. The CDR3 region has the DNA TGTGCCAGCTCACCACAGGGGGGGAGTGAAAAACTGTTTTTT.

This rearrangement joins TRBV27 to TRBJ2-1; weak D call: TRBD1 (6 bases). This CDR3 has 14 amino acids. CDR1 and CDR2 (germline): MNHEY, SMNVEV (reference sequence). Trimming shortened V by 6 bases and J by 7 bases, and 16 bases separated the two germline ends. This chain's CDR3 is CASSKKGGANEQFF. As DNA, the CDR3 is TGTGCCAGCAGCAAAAAAGGGGGAGCAAATGAGCAGTTCTTC.

The V gene is TRBV7-6, the J gene TRBJ2-1, with D perhaps TRBD2 (6 bases). The V gene lost 1 base and the J gene lost 2 bases, with 9 bases spanning the gap. CDR1 SGHVS and CDR2 FNYEAQ come from the germline V gene. This CDR3 is 15 amino acids long. The CDR3 nucleotides are TGTGCCAGCAGCTTAGATGGCGGGGCCTACAATGAGCAGTTCTTC. This codes for CASSLDGGAYNEQFF.

This sequence joins TRBV24-1 and TRBJ1-5; 10 bases are a match to TRBD1. This CDR3 is 13 amino acids long. Germline V gene sequence: CDR1 KGHDR, CDR2 SFDVKD. The J segment lost 9 bases and the V segment lost 11 bases, leaving 9 bases of the junction unmatched. CDR3 in DNA: TGTGCCATCGGACAGGGGGGCTCGAGGCCCCAGCATTTT. This translates into CAIGQGGSRPQHF.

In the case of this clone: Other DNA sequences from this sample encode an identical CDR3 as well. The V gene is TRBV28, the J gene TRBJ2-7; 7 positions match TRBD1. The germline V gene encodes CDR1 MDHEN and CDR2 SYDVKM. CDR3 length: 13 amino acids. V shed 5 bases, J shed 0 bases, and the junction held 1 base outside the gene matches. CDR3: CASSRDSSYEQYF. The CDR3 nucleotides read TGTGCCAGCAGTCGGGACAGCTCCTACGAGCAGTACTTC.

This sequence joins TRBV29-1 and TRBJ1-1; D ambiguous. The germline V and J ends were trimmed by 4 bases and 1 base, with 10 bases remaining between them. CDR3 length: 13 residues. CDR1 is SQVTM and CDR2 is ANQGSEA in the germline V gene. The DNA of the CDR3 is TGCAGCGTTGCCGGGAGGGCGAACACTGAAGCTTTCTTT. Its protein is CSVAGRANTEAFF.

V and J are TRBV7-3 and TRBJ2-1, with 9 bases identical to TRBD1. The CDR3 runs 17 residues. The germline V gene encodes CDR1 SGHTA and CDR2 FQGTGA. Trimming at V came to 1 base and at J to 4 bases, leaving 8 bases not matched to a gene. This CDR3 is CASSLNGQDRGYNEQFF. CDR3 nucleotide sequence: TGTGCCAGCAGCTTAAATGGACAGGACAGGGGTTACAATGAGCAGTTCTTC.

J is TRBJ2-7 and V is TRBV7-2; D might be TRBD1 (6 bases). Germline CDR1 SGHTA, CDR2 FQGNSA. Trimming removed 2 bases from V and 0 bases from J, with 8 bases in between. This CDR3 comprises 14 residues. The CDR3 reads CASSLQGSSYEQYF. The CDR3 region has the DNA TGTGCCAGCAGCTTACAGGGGAGCTCCTACGAGCAGTACTTC.

The chain has TRBV7-2 and TRBJ2-7, with D tentatively TRBD1 (5 bases). V lost 5 bases, J lost 0 bases, and 14 bases lay in between. This CDR3 region has 15 residues. The germline gives CDR1 SGHTA, CDR2 FQGNSA. The CDR3 here is CASSPQGPSSYEQYF. The CDR3 nucleotides read TGTGCCAGCAGCCCTCAGGGCCCCAGCTCCTACGAGCAGTACTTC.

The chain couples TRBV7-8 to TRBJ2-3; TRBD2 agrees at 10 bases. The CDR3 covers 18 residues. Germline V lookup: CDR1 SGHVS, CDR2 FQNEAQ. V was pared by 0 bases and J by 3 bases, with 9 bases of the junction left unmatched. CDR3 amino acids: CASSLARGVAGGTDTQYF. Here the CDR3 DNA reads TGTGCCAGCAGCTTAGCGCGGGGGGTAGCGGGAGGTACAGATACGCAGTATTTT. Based on the CDR3 plus reference TRBV7-8 and TRBJ2-3, the full variable domain is GAGVSQSPRYKVAKRGQDVALRCDPISGHVSLFWYQQALGQGPEFLTYFQNEAQLDKSGLPSDRFFAERPEGSVSTLKIQRTQQEDSAVYLCASSLARGVAGGTDTQYFGPGTRLTVL.

The sample holds a few counts of this clone. The chain is built from TRBV15 and TRBJ2-5; 11 positions agree with TRBD1. This CDR3 is 15 amino acids long. The germline V gene encodes CDR1 LNHNV and CDR2 YYDKDF (reference sequence). With 5 bases clipped from V and 4 bases from J, the junction kept 6 bases outside the gene matches. The CDR3 reads CATSGWTGGTETQYF. As DNA, the CDR3 is TGTGCCACCAGCGGGTGGACAGGGGGCACAGAGACCCAGTACTTC.

The chain is built from TRBV27 and TRBJ1-2; the match to TRBD1 covers 8 bases. This CDR3 is built from 14 residues. Germline CDR1 and CDR2: MNHEY and SMNVEV (reference sequence). J was trimmed by 8 bases and V by 2 bases; bases with no gene match: 7. The CDR3 reads CASSLGQGAIGYTF. For the CDR3, the DNA is TGTGCCAGCAGTTTAGGGCAGGGGGCGATCGGCTACACCTTC.

The V and J genes are TRBV14 and TRBJ1-2; TRBD1 aligns across 8 bases. The germline gives CDR1 SGHDN, CDR2 FVKESK. J was trimmed by 6 bases and V by 0 bases; bases with no gene match: 15. The CDR3 sequence is 18 residues long. The CDR3 here is CASSQDQGAISLTNGYTF. As DNA, the CDR3 is TGTGCCAGCAGCCAAGACCAGGGGGCGATCTCTCTAACTAATGGCTACACCTTC.

The chain carries TRBV7-3 and TRBJ2-1, with 9 bases identical to TRBD1. V lost 5 bases to trimming and J lost 6 bases; unmatched junction nucleotides: 5. The CDR3 runs to 14 residues. Per germline, CDR1 SGHTA and CDR2 FQGTGA. The CDR3, as DNA: TGTGCCAGCAGCCCCCGGACAGGGGCCAATGAGCAGTTCTTC. Translated, it gives CASSPRTGANEQFF.

This clone appeared once. The CDR3 bases are TGTGCCAGCAGCTTAAACCCTACTTCCTACGAGCAGTACTTC. This gives the protein CASSLNPTSYEQYF. The genes are TRBV7-3 and TRBJ2-7; no clear D gene. The germline V and J ends were trimmed by 1 base and 1 base, with 8 bases remaining between them. The CDR3 covers 14 residues. Germline lookup yields CDR1 SGHTA and CDR2 FQGTGA. The full variable domain, completed using reference TRBV7-3 and TRBJ2-7, is GAGVSQTPSNKVTEKGKYVELRCDPISGHTALYWYRQSLGQGPEFLIYFQGTGAADDSGLPNDRFFAVRPEGSVSTLKIQRTERGDSAVYLCASSLNPTSYEQYFGPGTRLTVT.

In DNA, the CDR3 is TGTGCCACCAGTGGCCCCAGCACAGGGGCCAATGAGCAGTTCTTC. This translates into CATSGPSTGANEQFF. The V gene is TRBV24-1, the J gene TRBJ2-1; 7 bases are shared with TRBD1. J was trimmed by 6 bases and V by 5 bases; bases with no gene match: 9. This CDR3 region has 15 residues. The V gene's germline CDR1 is KGHDR and CDR2 SFDVKD.